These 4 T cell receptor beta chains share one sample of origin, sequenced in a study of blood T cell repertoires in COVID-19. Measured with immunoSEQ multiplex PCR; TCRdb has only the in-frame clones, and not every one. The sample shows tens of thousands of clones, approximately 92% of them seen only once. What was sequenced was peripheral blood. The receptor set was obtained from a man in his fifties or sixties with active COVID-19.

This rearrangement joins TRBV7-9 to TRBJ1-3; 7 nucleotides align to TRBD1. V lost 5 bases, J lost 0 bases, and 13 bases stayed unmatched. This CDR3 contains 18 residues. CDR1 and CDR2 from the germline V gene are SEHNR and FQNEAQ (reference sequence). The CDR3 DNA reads TGTGCCAGCAGCCTTTTCCCCGGGACAGCCGCCTCTGGAAACACCATATATTTT. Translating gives CASSLFPGTAASGNTIYF.

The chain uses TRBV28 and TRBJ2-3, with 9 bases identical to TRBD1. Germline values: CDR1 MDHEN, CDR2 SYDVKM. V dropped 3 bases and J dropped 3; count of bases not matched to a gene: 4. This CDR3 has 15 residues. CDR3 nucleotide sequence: TGTGCCAGCAGTTTCGACAGGGGGGGGACAGATACGCAGTATTTT. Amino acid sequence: CASSFDRGGTDTQYF.

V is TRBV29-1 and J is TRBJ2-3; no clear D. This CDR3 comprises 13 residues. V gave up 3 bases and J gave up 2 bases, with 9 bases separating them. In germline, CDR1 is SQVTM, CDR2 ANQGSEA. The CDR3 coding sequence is TGCAGCGTTGATGGGCAACCCACAGATACGCAGTATTTT. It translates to CSVDGQPTDTQYF.

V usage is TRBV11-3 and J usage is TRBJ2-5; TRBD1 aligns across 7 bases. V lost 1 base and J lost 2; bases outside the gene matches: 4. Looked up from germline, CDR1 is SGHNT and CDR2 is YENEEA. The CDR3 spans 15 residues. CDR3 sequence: CASSLGDSLQETQYF. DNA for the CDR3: TGTGCCAGCAGCTTAGGGGACAGTCTTCAAGAGACCCAGTACTTC. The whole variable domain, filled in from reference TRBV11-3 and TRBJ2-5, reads EAGVVQSPRYKIIEKKQPVAFWCNPISGHNTLYWYLQNLGQGPELLIRYENEEAVDDSQLPKDRFSAERLKGVDSTLKIQPAELGDSAVYLCASSLGDSLQETQYFGPGTRLLVL.